One sample yielded the 6 T cell receptor beta chains listed below, sequenced in a study of control samples from healthy donors and cancer patients. TCRdb's copy holds only in-frame clones and misses some; the assay was immunoSEQ multiplex PCR. The table records 150,000 or so clones, roughly 93% of them present only once. The source material was blood. Receptors were obtained from a man aged 18 to 29 in good health.

V gene TRBV21-1 combines with J gene TRBJ2-7; the D call in the table, TRBD1, was not verified against the DNA. TRBV21-1 corresponds to a pseudogene. The CDR3 runs 17 residues. CDR3 loop: CASSKEQGQGGNYEQYF. The CDR3 DNA follows: TGTGCCAGCAGCAAAGAGCAAGGACAGGGGGGAAACTACGAGCAGTACTTC.

This clone appeared once. J is TRBJ1-2 and V is TRBV5-1; 9 bases are a match to TRBD1. The germline V gene encodes CDR1 SGHRS and CDR2 YFSETQ. The trim removed 0 bases at V and 10 bases at J, leaving 10 bases unmatched. The CDR3 has 15 residues. As DNA, the CDR3 is TGCGCCAGCAGCTTGGCGGGACAGGGCATCGGGGACTACACCTTC. Translated: CASSLAGQGIGDYTF.

The rearrangement joins TRBV9 to TRBJ1-2; D gene uncertain. Trimming took 0 bases from V and 0 from J, leaving 12 bases between them. CDR3 length: 16 residues. From germline, CDR1 is SGDLS and CDR2 YYNGEE. CDR3 DNA sequence: TGTGCCAGCAGCGTAGGGGTCCCAAAGACTAACTATGGCTACACCTTC. Translating it yields CASSVGVPKTNYGYTF.

This clone occurred once. The J gene is TRBJ2-7, the V gene TRBV5-1; TRBD1 matches 9 bases. Unmatched junction bases numbered 4, after V lost 4 bases and J lost 2 bases. The germline V gene encodes CDR1 SGHRS and CDR2 YFSETQ. This CDR3 comprises 14 residues. The CDR3 bases are TGCGCCAGCAGCAATACAGGGGGCGCCTACGAGCAGTACTTC. This sequence encodes CASSNTGGAYEQYF.

A single count supports this clone. This chain connects TRBV5-1 to TRBJ2-1; D possibly uses TRBD1 or TRBD2 (5 bases each). With 5 bases removed from V and 8 bases from J, the gap between germline ends came to 11 bases. The CDR3 runs to 12 residues. CDR1 is SGHRS and CDR2 is YFSETQ in the germline V gene. The CDR3 protein is CASSEGTDEQFF. The CDR3 nucleotides are TGCGCCAGCAGTGAGGGGACCGATGAGCAGTTCTTC.

This clone was detected only once. The chain links TRBV10-3 to TRBJ2-7, with a tentative D call TRBD2 (6 bases). Per germline, CDR1 ENHRY and CDR2 SYGVKD. The CDR3 consists of 14 residues. Trimming cost V 10 bases and J 7 bases, with 23 bases left between them. Written as DNA, the CDR3 is TGTGCCACTCGGTTCGGGACTGGGGTGCCGGAGCAGTACTTC. Translating gives CATRFGTGVPEQYF.